Included here is one T cell receptor beta chain sequence, with context. The sample is drawn from a study of blood T cell repertoires in COVID-19. Overall study: Sites in the United States, Italy and Spain provided acute and convalescent COVID-19 samples.

The repertoire was sequenced with immunoSEQ multiplex PCR; TCRdb's copy has only in-frame clones and lacks some. The repertoire holds just over 650,000 clones, with 85% to 90% as singletons. The sequenced material came from peripheral blood. This receptor was identified in a woman aged 18-29 years with acute or convalescent COVID-19.

DNA for the CDR3: TGTGCCAGCAGTATGACAGGGTGGGGGAACACTGAAGCTTTCTTT. Translation: CASSMTGWGNTEAFF. The chain is built from TRBV2 and TRBJ1-1, with 7 bases matching TRBD1. V gave up 5 bases and J gave up 1 base; unmatched junction bases: 7. Germline V gene data show CDR1 as SNHLY and CDR2 as FYNNEI. The CDR3 is 15 amino acids.